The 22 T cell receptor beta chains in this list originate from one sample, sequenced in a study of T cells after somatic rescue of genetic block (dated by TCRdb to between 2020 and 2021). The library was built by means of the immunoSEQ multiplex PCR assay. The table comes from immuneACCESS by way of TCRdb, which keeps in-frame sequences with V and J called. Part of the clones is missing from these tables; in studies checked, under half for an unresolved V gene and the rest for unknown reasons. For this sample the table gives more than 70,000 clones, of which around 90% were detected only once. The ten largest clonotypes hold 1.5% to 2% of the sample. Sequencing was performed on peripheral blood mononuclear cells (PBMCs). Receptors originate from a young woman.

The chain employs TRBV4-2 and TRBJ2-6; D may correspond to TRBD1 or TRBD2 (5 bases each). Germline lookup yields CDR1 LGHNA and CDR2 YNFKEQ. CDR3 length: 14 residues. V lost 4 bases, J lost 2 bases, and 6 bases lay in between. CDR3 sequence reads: CASSPGPGANVLTF. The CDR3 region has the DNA TGTGCCAGCAGCCCGGGGCCTGGGGCCAACGTCCTGACTTTC.

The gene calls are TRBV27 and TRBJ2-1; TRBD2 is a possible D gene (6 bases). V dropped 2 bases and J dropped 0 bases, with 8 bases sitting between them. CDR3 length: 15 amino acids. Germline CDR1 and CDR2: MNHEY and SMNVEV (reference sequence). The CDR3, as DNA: TGTGCCAGCAGTTTACTAGCGAACTCCTACAATGAGCAGTTCTTC. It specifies CASSLLANSYNEQFF.

CDR3 sequence: CASLGGFQPQHF. The CDR3 DNA follows: TGTGCCAGCCTTGGTGGGTTTCAGCCCCAGCATTTT. This chain uses TRBV28 with TRBJ1-5, with D unresolved. Germline assignment: CDR1 MDHEN and CDR2 SYDVKM. V was trimmed by 8 bases and J by 6 bases, leaving 11 bases between them. This CDR3 contains 12 residues.

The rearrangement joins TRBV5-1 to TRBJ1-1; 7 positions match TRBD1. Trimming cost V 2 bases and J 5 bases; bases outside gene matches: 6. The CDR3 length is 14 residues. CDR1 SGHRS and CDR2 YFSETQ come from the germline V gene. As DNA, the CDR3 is TGCGCCAGCAGCTTATATCAACAGGGGACTGAAGCTTTCTTT. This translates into CASSLYQQGTEAFF.

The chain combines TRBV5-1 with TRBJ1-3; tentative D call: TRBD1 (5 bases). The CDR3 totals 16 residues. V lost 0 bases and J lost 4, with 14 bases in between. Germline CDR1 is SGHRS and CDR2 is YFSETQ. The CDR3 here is CASSLEMTDTGNTIYF. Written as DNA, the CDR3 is TGCGCCAGCAGCTTGGAGATGACAGACACGGGAAACACCATATATTTT.

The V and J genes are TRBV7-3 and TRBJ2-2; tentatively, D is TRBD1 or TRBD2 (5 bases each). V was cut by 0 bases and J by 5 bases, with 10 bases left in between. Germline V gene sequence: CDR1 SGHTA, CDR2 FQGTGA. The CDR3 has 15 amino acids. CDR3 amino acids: CASSLTGGETGELFF. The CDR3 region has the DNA TGTGCCAGCAGCTTAACTGGGGGAGAAACCGGGGAGCTGTTTTTT.

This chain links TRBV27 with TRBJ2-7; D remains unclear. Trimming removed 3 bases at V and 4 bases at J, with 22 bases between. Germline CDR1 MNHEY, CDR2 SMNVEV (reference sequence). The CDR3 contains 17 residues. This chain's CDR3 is CASSLRARTPDEYEQYF. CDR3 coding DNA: TGTGCCAGCAGTTTGCGAGCTAGAACACCAGATGAATACGAGCAGTACTTC.

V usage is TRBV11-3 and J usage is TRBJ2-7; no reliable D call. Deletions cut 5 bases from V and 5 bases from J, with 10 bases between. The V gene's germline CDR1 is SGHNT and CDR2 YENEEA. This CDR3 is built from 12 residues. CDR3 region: CASSRSGHEQYF. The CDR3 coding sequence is TGTGCCAGCAGCCGGAGTGGCCACGAGCAGTACTTC.

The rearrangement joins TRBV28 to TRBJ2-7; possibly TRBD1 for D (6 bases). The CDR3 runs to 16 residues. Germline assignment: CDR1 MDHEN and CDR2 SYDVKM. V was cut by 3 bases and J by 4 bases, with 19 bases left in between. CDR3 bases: TGTGCCAGCAGTTTCCGCAGGGGAAGGGGTCTGTACGAGCAGTACTTC. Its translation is CASSFRRGRGLYEQYF.

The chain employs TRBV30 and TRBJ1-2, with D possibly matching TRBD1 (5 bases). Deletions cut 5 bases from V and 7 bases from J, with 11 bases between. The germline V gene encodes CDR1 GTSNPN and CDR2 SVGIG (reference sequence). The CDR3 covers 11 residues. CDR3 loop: CAWGRDRGYTF. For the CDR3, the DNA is TGTGCCTGGGGGAGGGACCGTGGCTACACCTTC.

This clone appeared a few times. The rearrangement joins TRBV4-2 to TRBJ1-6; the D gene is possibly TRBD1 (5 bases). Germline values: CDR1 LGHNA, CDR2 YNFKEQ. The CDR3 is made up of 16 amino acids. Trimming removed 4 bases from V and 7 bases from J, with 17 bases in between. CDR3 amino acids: CASSPDAGTGNSPLHF. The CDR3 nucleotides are TGTGCCAGCAGCCCAGACGCCGGGACGGGGAATTCACCCCTCCACTTT.

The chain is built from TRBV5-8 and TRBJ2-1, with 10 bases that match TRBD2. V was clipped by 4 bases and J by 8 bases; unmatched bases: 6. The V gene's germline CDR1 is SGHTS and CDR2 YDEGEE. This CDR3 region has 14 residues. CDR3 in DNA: TGTGCCAGCAGCCGTAGCGGGAGGCAGGATGAGCAGTTCTTC. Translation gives CASSRSGRQDEQFF.

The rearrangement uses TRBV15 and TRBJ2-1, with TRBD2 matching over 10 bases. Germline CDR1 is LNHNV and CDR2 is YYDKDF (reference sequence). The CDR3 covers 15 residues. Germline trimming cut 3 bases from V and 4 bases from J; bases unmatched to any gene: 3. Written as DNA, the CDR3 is TGTGCCACCAGCAGGTCTAGCGGGAGTTACAATGAGCAGTTCTTC. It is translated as CATSRSSGSYNEQFF.

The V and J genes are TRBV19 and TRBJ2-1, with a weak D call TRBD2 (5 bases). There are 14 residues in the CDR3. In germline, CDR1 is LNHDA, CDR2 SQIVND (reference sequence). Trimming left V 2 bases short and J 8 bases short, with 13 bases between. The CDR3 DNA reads TGTGCCAGTAGTATACCCCAGACTACCCATGAGCAGTTCTTC. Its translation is CASSIPQTTHEQFF.

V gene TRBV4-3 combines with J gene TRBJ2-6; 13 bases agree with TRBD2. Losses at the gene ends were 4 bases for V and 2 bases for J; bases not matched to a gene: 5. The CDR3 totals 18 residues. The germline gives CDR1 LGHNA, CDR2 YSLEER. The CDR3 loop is CASSLGLAGVPGANVLTF. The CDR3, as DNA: TGCGCCAGCAGCCTTGGACTAGCGGGAGTCCCTGGGGCCAACGTCCTGACTTTC.

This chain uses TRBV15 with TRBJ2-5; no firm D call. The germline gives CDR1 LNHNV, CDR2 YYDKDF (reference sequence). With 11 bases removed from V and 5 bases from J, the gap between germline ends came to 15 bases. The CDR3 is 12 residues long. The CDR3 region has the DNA TGTGCCGCCGCTCGTCCCGCGGAGACCCAGTACTTC. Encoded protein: CAAARPAETQYF.

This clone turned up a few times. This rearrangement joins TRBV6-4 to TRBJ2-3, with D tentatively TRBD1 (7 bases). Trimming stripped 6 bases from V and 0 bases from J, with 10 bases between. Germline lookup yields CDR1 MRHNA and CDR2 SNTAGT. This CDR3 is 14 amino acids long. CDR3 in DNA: TGTGCCAGCAGCCCAGGGGGGAGCACAGATACGCAGTATTTT. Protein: CASSPGGSTDTQYF.

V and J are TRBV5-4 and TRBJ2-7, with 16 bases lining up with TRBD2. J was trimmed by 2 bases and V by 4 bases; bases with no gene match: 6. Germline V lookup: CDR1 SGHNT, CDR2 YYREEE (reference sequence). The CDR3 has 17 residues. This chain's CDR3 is CASSVGLAGGYPYEQYF. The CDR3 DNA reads TGTGCCAGCAGCGTGGGACTAGCGGGAGGGTACCCCTACGAGCAGTACTTC.

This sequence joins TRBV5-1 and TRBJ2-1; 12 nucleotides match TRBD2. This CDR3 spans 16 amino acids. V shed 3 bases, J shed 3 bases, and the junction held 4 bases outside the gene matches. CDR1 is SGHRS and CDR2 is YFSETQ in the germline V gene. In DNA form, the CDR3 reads TGCGCCAGCAGCTCAGAGACTAGCGGGAGCTACAATGAGCAGTTCTTC. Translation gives CASSSETSGSYNEQFF.

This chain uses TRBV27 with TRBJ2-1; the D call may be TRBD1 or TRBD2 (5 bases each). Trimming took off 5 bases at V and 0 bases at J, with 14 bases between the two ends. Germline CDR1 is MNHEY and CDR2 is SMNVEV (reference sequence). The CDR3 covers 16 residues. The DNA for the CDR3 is TGTGCCAGCAGTGGGGGTGATACCTTCTCCTACAATGAGCAGTTCTTC. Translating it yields CASSGGDTFSYNEQFF.

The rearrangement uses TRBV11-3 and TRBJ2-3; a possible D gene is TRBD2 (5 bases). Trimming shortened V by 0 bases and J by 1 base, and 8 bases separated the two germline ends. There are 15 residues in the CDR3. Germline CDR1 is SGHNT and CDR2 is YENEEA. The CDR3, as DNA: TGTGCCAGCAGCTTAGATCTAGCAGGCACAGATACGCAGTATTTT. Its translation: CASSLDLAGTDTQYF.

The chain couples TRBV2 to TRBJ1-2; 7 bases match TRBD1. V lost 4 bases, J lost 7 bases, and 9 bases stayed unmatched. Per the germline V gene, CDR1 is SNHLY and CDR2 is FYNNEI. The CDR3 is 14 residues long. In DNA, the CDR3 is TGTGCCAGCAGTGCTGGCAGGGGGTCGGGTGGCTACACCTTC. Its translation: CASSAGRGSGGYTF.